This T cell receptor (beta chain) was identified during a study of CD8+CD57+ T cells in acquired aplastic anemia (dated by TCRdb to about 2018). Looking at the study overall: Extracted DNA from sorted CD4+ and CD8+ cells averaged around 3.3 ug, ranging from about 0.2 to 30 ug. Mean read counts for healthy donor samples were about 10 million for CD4+ cells and roughly 12 million for CD8+ cells. Study-wide conclusions, independent of this receptor: Between patients and healthy controls, no significant difference in CD8+ Simpson's diversity was found (P=0.060). Around 27 CD8+ CDR3 sequences were found to be shared between patients and controls, but these sequences appeared to be highly expressed in patients and within the immunodominant clones of the patients.

The CDR3 contains 13 residues, cysteine and phenylalanine counted. Only the CDR3 region is kept as DNA, spanning 39 bases read in frame from base 1. The germline V gene encodes CDR1 MNHNY and CDR2 SVGAGI (reference sequence). Genomic DNA was used as template for profiling of TCR beta VDJ combinations and CDR3 sequences. An Illumina HiSeq 2000 was used for TCR repertoire sequencing. In the original analysis: Repertoires were assessed using TRBV/TRBJ rearrangement plots, CDR3 size and DJ length profiles, and Simpson's diversity index. Whichever DNA sequence was most abundant in the deep sequencing data was defined as the immunodominant clone. CDR3 amino acid sequences were screened for sharing across subjects and compared with published repertoires and the VDJdb database. TCRdb cleaned the public reads at Q25 with fastp, built clones with MiXCR and kept in-frame beta chains. Under each unique CDR3 protein, matching rows form one entry showing the most common genes and DNA. Clone size and V and J calls follow TCRdb, not the original study. A total of about 400,000 distinct CDR3 sequences appear in this sample, 60% to 80% of them only once. The ten largest clones capture less than 4% of the sample.

The study deep-sequenced TCR repertoires of sorted CD4+ and CD8+ blood T cells from severe aplastic anemia patients and healthy subjects. Ficoll-Paque density gradient centrifugation was used to isolate peripheral blood mononuclear cells. Before DNA was extracted, CD4+ and CD8+ T cells were sorted using either FACS or magnetic beads. A remark on this clonotype: Its binding antigen is unknown. No much larger clone exists at a distance of one base, and base qualities are not known.

The receptor was isolated from a human donor in good health, serving as a control. Sequencing was performed on sorted CD4+, CD8+, or CD8+CD57+ T cells (not recorded which) from PBMCs. The rearrangement joined TRBV6-6 to TRBJ2-1; no D segment can be confidently identified. The J call may be in error: the DNA end matches TRBJ2-5 better. The DNA sequence follows: TGTGCCAGCAGCAGAGAAAGAGTTAAGCCCCAGTACTTC. The encoded protein is CASSRERVKPQYF.